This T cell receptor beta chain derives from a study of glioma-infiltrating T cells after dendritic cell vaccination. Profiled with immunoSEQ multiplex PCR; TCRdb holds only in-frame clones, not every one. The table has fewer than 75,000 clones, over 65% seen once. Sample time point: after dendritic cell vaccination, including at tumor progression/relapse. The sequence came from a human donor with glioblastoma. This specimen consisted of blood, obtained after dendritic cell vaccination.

The CDR3 DNA follows: TGTGCCAGCAGCCATGAAGAACTAGCGGGGGATGGGACAGATACGCAGTATTTT. As protein: CASSHEELAGDGTDTQYF. The V gene is TRBV4-2, the J gene TRBJ2-3; TRBD2 aligns across 11 bases. The J segment lost 3 bases and the V segment lost 3 bases, leaving 11 bases of the junction unmatched. This CDR3 spans 18 amino acids. Germline V CDR1 and CDR2: LGHNA, YNFKEQ.